This T cell receptor (beta chain) is from a study of blood T cell repertoires in COVID-19. Background on the study: COVID-19 samples collected from the United States, Italy and Spain covered acute and convalescent phases.

CDR1 MNHNS and CDR2 SASEGT come from the germline V gene. There are 15 residues in the CDR3. Notes on this clone: The germline gene is not matched at one end of the junction; a read error may be the cause.

In the original workflow: Estimation of nucleated cell counts was performed using reference gene primer amplification. The assay was immunoSEQ multiplex PCR, and TCRdb's table has in-frame clones only and misses some. V and J calls and clone size are copied from that table; D and trimming were computed from the DNA. Among 330,000 or so clones listed, roughly 89% were seen once. This receptor was identified in a woman aged 60 to 75 with COVID-19, enrolled during active disease. Sequenced material: peripheral blood. V is TRBV6-1 and J is TRBJ2-7; D might be TRBD1 (6 bases). Written as DNA, the CDR3 is TGTGCCAGCAGTCAAGCCGGGACACCCACCTACGAGCAGTACTTC. Translated: CASSQAGTPTYEQYF.